Listed below are T cell receptor beta chains from one sample, sequenced in a study of metastatic and nonmetastatic thyroid tumors. Via MiXCR, TCRdb re-called the PCR reads. The table includes 40,000 or so clones, less than 50% detected once. The specimen was tumor tissue. Every receptor here comes from a male donor with papillary thyroid cancer or a benign thyroid nodule (not recorded which). Some clones in this sample may be carry-over from other donors' samples. The CDR3 runs from the conserved cysteine through the conserved F or W. Fields, in order: V gene, clone size, D gene, CDR3 length, J gene, CDR3 protein, CDR3 DNA. The D gene is left open where the match is weak. The size entry is marked missing in some rows and otherwise reads once, few, many or a size class.

V gene: TRBV5-1; clone size: few; D gene: NA; CDR3 length: 16; J gene: TRBJ2-7; CDR3 protein: CASSLYRGTDGYEQYF; CDR3 DNA: TGCGCCAGCAGCTTGTATCGCGGGACAGACGGCTACGAGCAGTACTTC
V gene: TRBV7-6; clone size: NA; D gene: TRBD1; CDR3 length: 14; J gene: TRBJ2-7; CDR3 protein: CASSLNRGPYEQYF; CDR3 DNA: TGTGCCAGCAGCCTTAACAGGGGGCCCTACGAGCAGTACTTC
V gene: TRBV20-1; clone size: few; D gene: NA; CDR3 length: 14; J gene: TRBJ2-1; CDR3 protein: CSANGLDSYNEQFF; CDR3 DNA: TGCAGTGCTAACGGACTCGACTCCTACAATGAGCAGTTCTTC
V gene: TRBV4-1; clone size: NA; D gene: NA; CDR3 length: 14; J gene: TRBJ1-5; CDR3 protein: CASSQVKGPGPQHF; CDR3 DNA: TGCGCCAGCAGCCAAGTCAAGGGGCCAGGGCCCCAGCATTTT
V gene: TRBV5-1; clone size: NA; D gene: NA; CDR3 length: 15; J gene: TRBJ1-1; CDR3 protein: CASSLWPEMNTEAFF; CDR3 DNA: TGCGCCAGCAGCTTGTGGCCAGAGATGAACACTGAAGCTTTCTTT
V gene: TRBV5-4; clone size: NA; D gene: TRBD1; CDR3 length: 15; J gene: TRBJ1-4; CDR3 protein: CASSPYRGENEKLFF; CDR3 DNA: TGTGCCAGCAGCCCCTACAGGGGCGAGAATGAAAAACTGTTTTTT
V gene: TRBV28; clone size: medium-sized; D gene: TRBD2; CDR3 length: 16; J gene: TRBJ2-4; CDR3 protein: CASSSQQAGGVNIQYF; CDR3 DNA: TGTGCCAGCAGCTCCCAGCAGGCCGGGGGGGTAAACATTCAGTACTTC
V gene: TRBV30; clone size: NA; D gene: TRBD2; CDR3 length: 14; J gene: TRBJ2-1; CDR3 protein: CAWSRLAEYNEQFF; CDR3 DNA: TGTGCCTGGAGTAGGCTAGCGGAGTACAATGAGCAGTTCTTC
V gene: TRBV28; clone size: NA; D gene: TRBD2; CDR3 length: 18; J gene: TRBJ2-6; CDR3 protein: CASSSSGRPDSGANVLTF; CDR3 DNA: TGTGCCAGCAGTTCTAGCGGGAGGCCGGACTCTGGGGCCAACGTCCTGACTTTC
V gene: TRBV9; clone size: once; D gene: NA; CDR3 length: 16; J gene: TRBJ2-7; CDR3 protein: CASSVGGDSSSYEQYF; CDR3 DNA: TGTGCCAGCAGCGTAGGAGGGGACTCAAGCTCCTACGAGCAGTACTTC
V gene: TRBV5-1; clone size: NA; D gene: NA; CDR3 length: 12; J gene: TRBJ2-1; CDR3 protein: CASSLEGNEQFF; CDR3 DNA: TGCGCCAGCAGCTTGGAGGGCAATGAGCAGTTCTTC
V gene: TRBV30; clone size: NA; D gene: TRBD1; CDR3 length: 13; J gene: TRBJ1-2; CDR3 protein: CACGTAFNYGYTF; CDR3 DNA: TGTGCCTGCGGGACAGCTTTTAACTATGGCTACACCTTC
V gene: TRBV6-5; clone size: NA; D gene: NA; CDR3 length: 15; J gene: TRBJ1-3; CDR3 protein: CASSYSGGLADTIYF; CDR3 DNA: TGTGCCAGCAGTTACTCCGGGGGGTTGGCGGACACCATATATTTT
V gene: TRBV20-1; clone size: NA; D gene: TRBD1; CDR3 length: 17; J gene: TRBJ1-2; CDR3 protein: CSARVRGQGEISDGYTF; CDR3 DNA: TGCAGTGCTAGAGTAAGGGGACAGGGCGAAATCTCCGATGGCTACACCTTC
V gene: TRBV30; clone size: NA; D gene: TRBD1; CDR3 length: 13; J gene: TRBJ1-2; CDR3 protein: CAWNSGQGVGYTF; CDR3 DNA: TGTGCCTGGAATTCAGGACAGGGAGTCGGCTACACCTTC